This T cell receptor (beta chain) appears in the sequencing data of a study of shared clonotypes between healthy human individuals. V lost 5 bases to trimming and J lost 1 base, with 17 bases between them. The CDR3 loop spans 16 amino acids. Germline lookup yields CDR1 KGHSH and CDR2 LQKENI. Per the original methods: In the immunoSEQ data, sequences were junction-only and lacked quality scores, so filtering differed. The table came from immunoSEQ multiplex PCR; TCRdb's copy has only in-frame clones and leaves some out. V, J and clone size derive from that table, while D and trimming were established from the DNA sequence. The repertoire holds millions of clones, with roughly nine tenths as singletons.

The rearrangement uses TRBV18 and TRBJ1-1, with D possibly TRBD1 on 6 matching bases. The TCR was taken from a man aged 18-30 years in good health. Specimen: naive CD4+ T cells sorted from blood. Noted subset: CD45RA+ positively selected. Here the CDR3 reads CASSNRVLLPNTEAFF. The CDR3 region has the DNA TGTGCCAGCTCAAACAGGGTCCTGTTGCCGAACACTGAAGCTTTCTTT.